A selection of T cell receptor beta chains follows, all from one sample in a study of cytomegalovirus exposure and HLA in healthy donors. Sequencing was performed with immunoSEQ multiplex PCR; in TCRdb, only in-frame clones are kept and a portion is missing. The data show about 170,000 clones, 80% to 90% seen once. Sequenced sample: PBMCs. All receptors come from a woman younger than 35 in good health and CMV-seronegative. CDR3s include the opening cysteine and the closing phenylalanine or tryptophan. The D gene is left open where the match is weak. Expanded clones get a size class; other rows say once, few or many, or leave the size out.

J	size	D	V	DNA	CDR3
TRBJ2-4	-	TRBD1	TRBV4-1	TGCGCCAGCAGCCTCCTCCCGGGACAGCTAGCCAAAAACATTCAGTACTTC	CASSLLPGQLAKNIQYF
TRBJ2-5	-	-	TRBV5-1	TGCGCCAGCAGCGACCCAGGGGACCAAGAGACCCAGTACTTC	CASSDPGDQETQYF
TRBJ1-1	-	TRBD1	TRBV29-1	TGCAGCGCAAAGACAGGGGACACTGAAGCTTTCTTT	CSAKTGDTEAFF
TRBJ2-7	-	TRBD2	TRBV9	TGTGCCAGCAGCGTCGTAGCGGGAGGGTTTCCCTACGAGCAGTACTTC	CASSVVAGGFPYEQYF
TRBJ1-5	-	-	TRBV5-1	TGCGCCAGCAGCCTCCGGGGGGATAGCAATCAGCCCCAGCATTTT	CASSLRGDSNQPQHF
TRBJ2-7	-	TRBD2	TRBV5-4	TGTGCCAGCAGCCGAACTAGCGGGAGCTCCTACGAGCAGTACTTC	CASSRTSGSSYEQYF
TRBJ2-1	-	TRBD1	TRBV19	TGTGCCACACGACAGGGGTACAATGAGCAGTTCTTC	CATRQGYNEQFF
TRBJ1-5	-	-	TRBV19	TGTGCCAGTAGTATTTGGGGCAACAATCAGCCCCAGCATTTT	CASSIWGNNQPQHF
TRBJ2-7	few	-	TRBV5-1	TGCGCCAGCAGCTCAGGGCCCGTGAACTTC	CASSSGPVNF
TRBJ1-4	-	-	TRBV5-1	TGCGCCAGCAGCCCCGGACAGACCGTTAATGAAAAACTGTTTTTT	CASSPGQTVNEKLFF
TRBJ2-7	-	-	TRBV5-1	TGCGCCAGCAGCAAGGGCAGGGTTGAGCAGTACTTC	CASSKGRVEQYF
TRBJ1-2	-	-	TRBV5-1	TGCGCCAGCAGCTTGAGTCAGGACAAGAACTATGGCTACACCTTC	CASSLSQDKNYGYTF
TRBJ2-2	-	-	TRBV7-3	TGTGCCAGCAGCTCGTTTTTTAGCGGGAACACCGGGGAGCTGTTTTTT	CASSSFFSGNTGELFF
TRBJ2-7	-	-	TRBV28	TGTGCCAGCATCGGGACCTACGAGCAGTACTTC	CASIGTYEQYF
TRBJ2-4	-	TRBD1	TRBV11-2	TGTGCCAGCAGCTTCGGCGGAATAGGGGGCAGCGGCGCCAAAAACATTCAGTACTTC	CASSFGGIGGSGAKNIQYF